Listed here are 32 T cell receptor beta chains from one sample, sequenced in a study of T cells in Graves' hyperthyroidism and ophthalmopathy. Using RNA transcripts as the source, TCR beta CDR3 regions were amplified. First-round RT-PCR targeting the TCR CDR3 was performed with the HTBI primer set. Using its own MiXCR run on the multiplex PCR reads, TCRdb lists one record per CDR3 protein. The repertoire has some 560,000 distinct CDR3 sequences, 11% to 15% of them found once; the top ten carry 14%. The specimen sequenced was blood. These receptors were collected from a woman aged 40 to 50 with Graves' hyperthyroidism.

At least ten counts were recorded for this clonotype. The chain joins TRBV7-2 to TRBJ2-1; tentative D call: TRBD2 (6 bases). Trimming took off 5 bases at V and 3 bases at J, with 20 bases between the two ends. The germline gives CDR1 SGHTA, CDR2 FQGNSA. This CDR3 spans 17 amino acids. CDR3 nucleotide sequence: TGTGCCAGCAGCCTCCTGAGTAGCGGAACGAGCTACAATGAGCAGTTCTTC. It is translated as CASSLLSSGTSYNEQFF.

The V and J genes are TRBV5-1 and TRBJ2-1; D is perhaps TRBD2 (6 bases). This CDR3 has 15 residues. Trimming removed 4 bases at V and 0 bases at J, with 11 bases between. The V gene's germline CDR1 is SGHRS and CDR2 YFSETQ. The CDR3, as DNA: TGCGCCAGCAGCCGGGAGTGGAGCTCCTACAATGAGCAGTTCTTC. Amino acids: CASSREWSSYNEQFF.

This sequence joins TRBV28 and TRBJ1-4, with 9 bases that match TRBD1. J lost 2 bases, V lost 2 bases, and 6 bases had no gene match. CDR3 length: 17 amino acids. Per the germline V gene, CDR1 is MDHEN and CDR2 is SYDVKM. Here the CDR3 reads CASSLPGQGVTNEKLFF. CDR3 sequence (DNA): TGTGCCAGCAGTTTACCGGGACAGGGAGTTACTAATGAAAAACTGTTTTTT.

This clonotype came up a few times. The rearrangement joins TRBV5-1 to TRBJ2-2, with 7 bases aligning to TRBD1. The trim removed 4 bases at V and 2 bases at J, leaving 11 bases unmatched. CDR1 SGHRS and CDR2 YFSETQ come from the germline V gene. The CDR3 spans 17 residues. The CDR3 DNA follows: TGCGCCAGCAGCCCCGACTTGACAGGGATTAACACCGGGGAGCTGTTTTTT. Translation gives CASSPDLTGINTGELFF.

This clonotype was counted many times. The genes are TRBV28 and TRBJ1-5, with D possibly being TRBD1 (6 bases). The CDR3 totals 17 residues. The V end lost 6 bases, the J end lost 1 base, and 19 bases lay between the germline ends. The germline V gene encodes CDR1 MDHEN and CDR2 SYDVKM. The CDR3: CASRFPTADRSNQPQHF. The CDR3 nucleotides are TGTGCCAGCAGGTTCCCCACCGCTGACAGGAGCAATCAGCCCCAGCATTTT.

The CDR3 nucleotides are TGCAGCGCCAGGGGGTCTACCACAGATACGCAGTATTTT. Protein product: CSARGSTTDTQYF. V is TRBV29-1 and J is TRBJ2-3; 7 nucleotides align to TRBD1. The ends lost 7 bases at V and 2 bases at J; junction bases unmatched: 6. CDR3 size: 13 residues. The germline CDR1 and CDR2 sequences are SQVTM and ANQGSEA.

Ten or more counts support this clonotype. The chain has TRBV5-1 and TRBJ2-6, with D hard to call. This CDR3 spans 16 amino acids. V was shortened by 0 bases and J by 4 bases, with 11 bases between the two germline ends. Germline CDR1 reads SGHRS; CDR2 reads YFSETQ. The CDR3 loop reads CASSLVGESGANVLTF. The CDR3 nucleotides read TGCGCCAGCAGCTTGGTAGGAGAGTCCGGGGCCAACGTCCTGACTTTC.

This clonotype was detected ten times or more. The junction differs from germline at one of its ends, possibly a read error. The chain carries TRBV5-1 and TRBJ2-7; 7 bases match TRBD2. Germline loops: CDR1 SGHRS, CDR2 YFSETQ. The CDR3 sequence is 15 residues long. CDR3 nucleotide sequence: TGCGCCAGCAGCATCTCTTCGACTAGCTCCTCCGAGCAGTACTTC. It is translated as CASSISSTSSSEQYF.

The chain carries TRBV28 and TRBJ2-7; TRBD1 aligns across 8 bases. The CDR3 contains 16 residues. The V segment lost 5 bases and the J segment 3 bases; nucleotides outside the gene matches: 12. Germline V gene data show CDR1 as MDHEN and CDR2 as SYDVKM. The CDR3 sequence: CASSIDRGSLVYEQYF. The CDR3 DNA reads TGTGCCAGCAGTATCGACAGGGGAAGCTTAGTCTACGAGCAGTACTTC.

At least ten counts were recorded for this clonotype. The CDR3 is CASSISRHGNQPQHF. CDR3 coding DNA: TGTGCCAGTAGTATTAGCCGGCATGGCAATCAGCCCCAGCATTTT. The V and J genes are TRBV19 and TRBJ1-5; D is ambiguous. The germline CDR1 and CDR2 sequences are LNHDA and SQIVND (reference sequence). CDR3 length: 15 amino acids. V was pared by 3 bases and J by 2 bases, with 11 bases between.

The chain links TRBV13 to TRBJ1-3; 9 nucleotides line up with TRBD1. Germline loops: CDR1 PRHDT, CDR2 FYEKMQ (reference sequence). V dropped 7 bases and J dropped 0; count of bases not matched to a gene: 1. There are 14 residues in the CDR3. CDR3 nucleotide sequence: TGTGCCAGCATGGACAGGGGCTCTGGAAACACCATATATTTT. Residues: CASMDRGSGNTIYF.

The genes are TRBV18 and TRBJ1-1; D may be TRBD1 (6 bases). V lost 3 bases, J lost 0 bases, and 11 bases lay in between. The CDR3 extends over 15 amino acids. The germline CDR1 and CDR2 sequences are KGHSH and LQKENI. The CDR3 here is CASSPIKGVNTEAFF. CDR3 nucleotide sequence: TGTGCCAGCTCACCGATAAAGGGGGTGAACACTGAAGCTTTCTTT. Using reference TRBV18 and TRBJ1-1 for the parts outside the CDR3, the full variable domain is NAGVMQNPRHLVRRRGQEARLRCSPMKGHSHVYWYRQLPEEGLKFMVYLQKENIIDESGMPKERFSAEFPKEGPSILRIQQVVRGDSAAYFCASSPIKGVNTEAFFGQGTRLTVV.

This rearrangement joins TRBV13 to TRBJ2-7; TRBD1 might be the D (7 bases). CDR1 and CDR2 (germline): PRHDT, FYEKMQ (reference sequence). This CDR3 is built from 18 residues. V was pared by 2 bases and J by 5 bases, with 25 bases between. The CDR3 DNA reads TGTGCCAGCAGCTTAAGGTCAAAGGGGGCCCGGGACTTCCACGAGCAGTACTTC. It yields the protein CASSLRSKGARDFHEQYF.

This clonotype was seen only a few times. The J gene is TRBJ2-2, the V gene TRBV24-1; D might be TRBD2 (6 bases). Deletions cut 3 bases from V and 2 bases from J, with 15 bases between. The CDR3 extends over 17 amino acids. Germline-derived CDR1 and CDR2 are KGHDR and SFDVKD. The CDR3 coding sequence is TGTGCCACCAGTGATAGGTGGGACTTTTTCAACACCGGGGAGCTGTTTTTT. As protein: CATSDRWDFFNTGELFF.

This clonotype showed up many times. J is TRBJ2-7 and V is TRBV12-3 or TRBV12-4, with 13 bases matching TRBD2. The trim removed 5 bases at V and 5 bases at J, leaving 12 bases unmatched. The length of the CDR3 is 17 residues. The CDR3, as DNA: TGTGCCAGCAGTAGGGGACTAGCGGGAAGTCTGAGGAACGAGCAGTACTTC. Translating it yields CASSRGLAGSLRNEQYF.

The sample holds many counts of this clonotype. V gene TRBV20-1 combines with J gene TRBJ2-1, with D perhaps given as TRBD1 or TRBD2 (5 bases each). CDR3 length equals 13 residues. Trimming pared 6 bases from V and 4 bases from J, leaving 13 bases between. Germline V gene data show CDR1 as DFQATT and CDR2 as SNEGSKA (reference sequence). The CDR3 DNA is TGCAGTGCGCCGTCCGGGGCGTACAATGAGCAGTTCTTC. It yields the protein CSAPSGAYNEQFF.

The J gene is TRBJ2-1, the V gene TRBV24-1, with 10 bases matching TRBD1. Trimming cost V 7 bases and J 4 bases; bases outside gene matches: 9. CDR3 length: 16 residues. Per germline, CDR1 KGHDR and CDR2 SFDVKD. CDR3 amino acids: CATSMDRGDGYNEQFF. In DNA form, the CDR3 reads TGTGCCACCAGCATGGACAGGGGGGACGGTTACAATGAGCAGTTCTTC.

The CDR3 spells CSARAGGNYGYTF. The CDR3, as DNA: TGCAGTGCTAGGGCAGGGGGAAACTATGGCTACACCTTC. V is TRBV20-1 and J is TRBJ1-2, with 7 positions matching TRBD1. CDR1 and CDR2 (germline): DFQATT, SNEGSKA (reference sequence). V lost 3 bases, J lost 2 bases, and 3 bases stayed unmatched. The CDR3 extends over 13 amino acids.

The J gene is TRBJ1-1, the V gene TRBV19; 8 bases fit TRBD1. In germline, CDR1 is LNHDA, CDR2 SQIVND (reference sequence). V was pared by 5 bases and J by 1 base, with 9 bases of the junction left unmatched. This CDR3 contains 16 residues. The CDR3 protein is CASSSSTGTGNTEAFF. The CDR3 DNA follows: TGTGCCAGTAGTTCATCCACCGGGACAGGGAACACTGAAGCTTTCTTT.

This clonotype was seen a handful of times. The rearrangement uses TRBV7-2 and TRBJ2-7; TRBD1 is a possible D gene (5 bases). V lost 3 bases to trimming and J lost 3 bases, with 9 bases between them. Germline CDR1 SGHTA, CDR2 FQGNSA. CDR3 length equals 13 residues. CDR3: CASSFFRVYEQYF. The CDR3 DNA follows: TGTGCCAGCAGCTTTTTCAGGGTCTACGAGCAGTACTTC.

This clonotype has only a few counts. J is TRBJ2-7 and V is TRBV5-4; 7 bases are shared with TRBD1. V trimming: 6 bases; J trimming: 7 bases; junction bases outside the gene matches: 13. This CDR3 region has 14 residues. Germline V CDR1 and CDR2: SGHNT, YYREEE (reference sequence). The CDR3 loop reads CASTHPDRAREQYF. The CDR3 bases are TGTGCCAGCACCCATCCAGACAGGGCTAGGGAGCAGTACTTC.

This clonotype was seen many times. V and J are TRBV7-2 and TRBJ2-5; D gene ambiguous. This CDR3 is built from 14 residues. The V and J ends lost 1 base and 1 base respectively, with 7 bases between them. Germline values: CDR1 SGHTA, CDR2 FQGNSA. The CDR3 DNA reads TGTGCCAGCAGCTTAGAACTACCCCAAGAGACCCAGTACTTC. Translating gives CASSLELPQETQYF. The full variable domain, in which reference TRBV7-2 and TRBJ2-5 provide the parts outside the CDR3, is GAGVSQSPSNKVTEKGKDVELRCDPISGHTALYWYRQSLGQGLEFLIYFQGNSAPDKSGLPSDRFSAERTGGSVSTLTIQRTQQEDSAVYLCASSLELPQETQYFGPGTRLLVL.

This clonotype showed up many times. The chain uses TRBV6-1 and TRBJ2-3, with 10 bases fitting TRBD1. Germline trimming cut 6 bases from V and 4 bases from J; bases unmatched to any gene: 7. Germline V lookup: CDR1 MNHNS, CDR2 SASEGT. CDR3 length equals 15 residues. CDR3 residues: CASRTGGQGADTQYF. CDR3 DNA sequence: TGTGCCAGCAGAACGGGAGGACAGGGGGCAGATACGCAGTATTTT.

This clonotype has a count of ten or more. The rearrangement joins TRBV29-1 to TRBJ2-1; 10 bases are shared with TRBD2. The trim removed 0 bases at V and 2 bases at J, leaving 4 bases unmatched. CDR1 SQVTM and CDR2 ANQGSEA come from the germline V gene. The CDR3 length is 16 residues. CDR3: CSVEDPSGRAYNEQFF. The DNA for the CDR3 is TGCAGCGTTGAAGATCCCAGCGGGAGGGCCTACAATGAGCAGTTCTTC.

To note about this clonotype: This clone may be a read error of a much larger clone one base away. This chain uses TRBV27 with TRBJ2-2, with TRBD1 matching over 7 bases. Germline CDR1 is MNHEY and CDR2 is SMNVEV (reference sequence). V dropped 3 bases and J dropped 3; count of bases not matched to a gene: 4. The CDR3 consists of 15 residues. The CDR3 is CASSFLDRDTGELFF. The CDR3 DNA is TGTGCCAGCAGTTTCCTCGACAGGGACACCGGGGAGCTGTTTTTT.

The chain joins TRBV5-1 to TRBJ2-7; a weak D match, TRBD1 (6 bases). The germline V gene has CDR1 SGHRS and CDR2 YFSETQ. V lost 4 bases and J 1 base, leaving 18 bases between the germline ends. The length of the CDR3 is 16 residues. CDR3 DNA: TGCGCCAGCAGCCAACAGTTTCAAGGACAGTCCTACGAGCAGTACTTC. Amino acids: CASSQQFQGQSYEQYF.

This clonotype was counted at least ten times. The chain couples TRBV6-1 to TRBJ1-1; D unresolved. Germline lookup yields CDR1 MNHNS and CDR2 SASEGT. CDR3 length: 14 amino acids. The V gene lost 4 bases and the J gene lost 0 bases, with 9 bases spanning the gap. CDR3 sequence reads: CASSAKGLNTEAFF. In DNA, the CDR3 is TGTGCCAGCAGTGCGAAGGGCTTGAACACTGAAGCTTTCTTT.

This clonotype showed up many times. The rearrangement links TRBV27 to TRBJ2-5, with 8 bases aligning to TRBD2. The CDR3 spans 14 residues. The trim removed 6 bases at V and 5 bases at J, leaving 8 bases unmatched. CDR1 is MNHEY and CDR2 is SMNVEV in the germline V gene (reference sequence). CDR3 sequence reads: CASRGGLVTETQYF. The CDR3 region has the DNA TGTGCCAGCAGGGGGGGACTAGTGACCGAGACCCAGTACTTC.

There are many counts of this clonotype. The J gene is TRBJ1-5, the V gene TRBV2, with unresolved D. Germline V gene lookup returns CDR1 SNHLY and CDR2 FYNNEI. CDR3 length: 15 residues. V was cut by 3 bases and J by 0 bases, with 9 bases left in between. Written as DNA, the CDR3 is TGTGCCAGCAGTGAGGACGGAGATAGCAATCAGCCCCAGCATTTT. Translated: CASSEDGDSNQPQHF.

This clonotype was found many times. The gene calls are TRBV20-1 and TRBJ2-3, with D unresolved. From germline, CDR1 is DFQATT and CDR2 SNEGSKA (reference sequence). V was cut by 0 bases and J by 4 bases, with 11 bases left in between. CDR3 length: 14 amino acids. This CDR3 is CSARDLRAPDTQYF. In DNA form, the CDR3 reads TGCAGTGCTAGAGATCTGCGAGCTCCAGATACGCAGTATTTT.

This clonotype came up a few times. This CDR3 reads CASSLGGFRENEQYF. The CDR3 coding sequence is TGCGCCAGCAGCTTGGGGGGGTTTCGGGAGAACGAGCAGTACTTC. The V call is TRBV5-1, the J call TRBJ2-7, with D possibly being TRBD2 (6 bases). The CDR3 totals 15 residues. The germline V and J ends were trimmed by 0 bases and 5 bases, with 15 bases remaining between them. CDR1 and CDR2 from the germline V gene are SGHRS and YFSETQ. The variable domain in full, with the rest retrieved from reference TRBV5-1 and TRBJ2-7, is KAGVTQTPRYLIKTRGQQVTLSCSPISGHRSVSWYQQTPGQGLQFLFEYFSETQRNKGNFPGRFSGRQFSNSRSEMNVSTLELGDSALYLCASSLGGFRENEQYFGPGTRLTVT.

The table lists this clonotype with many counts. V is TRBV3-1 and J is TRBJ2-1; a weak D match, TRBD2 (5 bases). From germline, CDR1 is LGHDT and CDR2 YNNKEL (reference sequence). V lost 2 bases and J lost 2, with 13 bases in between. This CDR3 is 16 amino acids long. The CDR3, as DNA: TGTGCCAGCAGCCAAACCCGAGCGGTTACCTACAATGAGCAGTTCTTC. Encoded protein: CASSQTRAVTYNEQFF.